The 8 T cell receptor beta chains listed next were all sequenced from one sample in a study of identical twins. TCRdb re-analysed the 5' RACE reads in MiXCR, keeping a single row per CDR3 protein. The repertoire holds over 250,000 distinct CDR3 sequences, with just under 9.5% as singletons. The sample also formed part of further work on yellow fever vaccine responses in identical twins.

Sequenced input: CD8+ T cells sorted from blood. The receptors derive from a woman aged 18-30 years in good health.

The CDR3 loop reads CASSQERTVEQFF. The CDR3 DNA sequence: TGCGCCAGCAGTCAAGAGAGGACAGTTGAGCAGTTCTTC. The chain uses TRBV23-1 and TRBJ2-1; D is possibly TRBD1 (6 bases). TRBV23-1 falls under the ORF class, with uncertain function. This CDR3 region has 13 residues. Deletions cut 2 bases from V and 9 bases from J, with 11 bases between.

CDR3 amino acids: CASSRDPLAGEQYF. CDR3 sequence (DNA): TGCGCCAGCAGCCGAGACCCCCTGGCGGGGGAGCAGTACTTC. J is TRBJ2-7 and V is TRBV4-3, with a weak D call TRBD2 (6 bases). Germline loops: CDR1 LGHNA, CDR2 YSLEER. Trimming stripped 4 bases from V and 7 bases from J, with 17 bases between. The CDR3 has 14 amino acids.

In its sample, this clonotype was seen many times. V usage is TRBV2 and J usage is TRBJ2-6; D is unresolved. The CDR3 spans 14 residues. V lost 6 bases and J lost 0, with 6 bases in between. Germline lookup yields CDR1 SNHLY and CDR2 FYNNEI. CDR3 in DNA: TGTGCCAGCAGCAGCCGCTCTGGGGCCAACGTCCTGACTTTC. This encodes CASSSRSGANVLTF.

The table lists this clonotype with many counts. The CDR3 sequence: CASSLAGKVAGTSYNEQFF. Here the CDR3 DNA reads TGTGCCAGCAGCTTAGCGGGCAAGGTGGCGGGAACCTCCTACAATGAGCAGTTCTTC. The chain employs TRBV7-2 and TRBJ2-1; D may be TRBD2 (6 bases). The CDR3 sequence is 19 residues long. Trimming left V 0 bases short and J 0 bases short, with 18 bases between. From germline, CDR1 is SGHTA and CDR2 FQGNSA.

The chain uses TRBV24-1 and TRBJ2-1; the D gene could be TRBD1 or TRBD2 (6 bases each). This CDR3 region has 14 residues. Germline V gene lookup returns CDR1 KGHDR and CDR2 SFDVKD. V was trimmed by 6 bases and J by 7 bases, leaving 15 bases between them. The CDR3 region has the DNA TGTGCCACCAGTTTGCCGGGGGCATGGAATGAGCAGTTCTTC. Amino acids: CATSLPGAWNEQFF.

The chain is built from TRBV6-2 or TRBV6-3 and TRBJ2-1; 9 nucleotides agree with TRBD2. Germline trimming cut 2 bases from V and 8 bases from J; bases unmatched to any gene: 7. This CDR3 has 15 residues. Germline CDR1 is MNHEY and CDR2 is SVGEGT. The DNA for the CDR3 is TGTGCCAGCAGTTACGAGCGGACTAGCGTGGATGAGCAGTTCTTC. As protein: CASSYERTSVDEQFF.

With regard to this clonotype: At one of its ends the junction is not consistent with the germline gene, which may arise from a read error. The chain couples TRBV5-6 to TRBJ2-7, with D unclear. The CDR3 contains 12 residues. CDR1 is SGHDT, CDR2 YYEEEE, per germline. The CDR3 loop is CASSLNRNDQYF. In nucleotides, the CDR3 is TGTGCCAGCAGCTTGAATAGGAACGACCAGTACTTC.

This clonotype was observed a few times. This rearrangement joins TRBV30 to TRBJ2-3; no definite D call. Trimming took off 3 bases at V and 6 bases at J, with 10 bases between the two ends. This CDR3 spans 12 amino acids. Germline V lookup: CDR1 GTSNPN, CDR2 SVGIG (reference sequence). This CDR3 reads CAWRPTWDTQYF. The CDR3 DNA follows: TGTGCCTGGAGGCCCACGTGGGATACGCAGTATTTT.